The source of this T cell receptor (beta chain) is a study of human T cells and chemical hapten exposure. Study context: Per-sample TCR yields varied mainly from small pooled library volume differences.

Unique molecular identifiers were attached to individual cDNA molecules during library preparation. In the study's own analysis: A per-sample median of approximately 87,000 TCRs was observed, with counts ranging from roughly 20,000 to 690,600. TCRdb redid the calling of the RACE reads with MiXCR, one entry per CDR3 protein. The V and J calls reflect TCRdb's pipeline rather than the authors' work. The sample records roughly 120,000 distinct CDR3 sequences, approximately 9.5% being singletons. Time point here: healthy volunteer bleed at 2 weeks. The authors extracted total RNA from unfractionated whole blood. The germline V and J ends were trimmed by 0 bases and 0 bases, with 9 bases remaining between them. The CDR3 runs 16 residues. Germline lookup yields CDR1 SGHRS and CDR2 YFSETQ. This clonotype was recorded at least ten times.

This chain links TRBV5-1 with TRBJ2-2, with D perhaps TRBD1 or TRBD2 (5 bases each). The sequenced material came from whole blood. This clonotype originated in a male donor in good health. Some clones in this sample may be carry-over from other donors' samples. CDR3 nucleotide sequence: TGCGCCAGCAGCTTGGGAGGGACCGCGAACACCGGGGAGCTGTTTTTT. Protein product: CASSLGGTANTGELFF.